A single sample gave rise to the 19 T cell receptor beta chains below, sequenced in a study of T cell repertoires in cytomegalovirus infection. TCRdb reanalysed the reads using MiXCR and keeps one entry per CDR3 protein. Of some 350,000 distinct CDR3 sequences in the sample, around 29% are singletons; the top ten hold about 19%. The antigens these receptors bind are not known. The source was cultured PBMCs, collected from culture after CMV antigen stimulation. The source is a human donor in good health (CMV status not recorded). Some clones in this sample may be carry-over from other donors' samples.

This chain joins TRBV29-1 and TRBJ1-4; a weak D match, TRBD1 (6 bases). CDR1 is SQVTM and CDR2 is ANQGSEA in the germline V gene. The CDR3 covers 14 residues. The germline V and J ends were trimmed by 6 bases and 4 bases, with 15 bases remaining between them. The CDR3 region has the DNA TGCAGCGTCGGGTCGCGGGACATTAATGAAAAACTGTTTTTT. Protein sequence: CSVGSRDINEKLFF.

The gene calls are TRBV30 and TRBJ2-1; D is perhaps TRBD1 (5 bases). Trimming took 5 bases from V and 5 from J, leaving 19 bases between them. The CDR3 consists of 15 residues. CDR1 GTSNPN and CDR2 SVGIG come from the germline V gene (reference sequence). CDR3 coding DNA: TGTGCCTGGGCCACAGACAGAATTTATAACAATGAGCAGTTCTTC. Translating it yields CAWATDRIYNNEQFF.

The chain is built from TRBV12-3 or TRBV12-4 and TRBJ2-1; 8 bases align to TRBD1. V was pared by 4 bases and J by 13 bases, with 9 bases of the junction left unmatched. The CDR3 contains 13 residues. CDR3 residues: CASSSLQGAEQFF. In DNA, the CDR3 is TGTGCCAGCAGTTCCTTGCAGGGGGCGGAACAGTTCTTC.

A single count supports this clonotype. Germline is not matched at one junction end, which may reflect a read error. V gene TRBV4-1 combines with J gene TRBJ2-6; either TRBD1 or TRBD2 may fit D (6 bases each). The germline V gene encodes CDR1 MGHRA and CDR2 YSYEKL. CDR3 length equals 18 residues. CDR3 region: CASSQVPGARSGANVLTF. DNA for the CDR3: TGTGCCAGCAGCCAAGTTCCGGGGGCAAGGTCTGGGGCCAACGTCCTGACTTTC.

The gene calls are TRBV28 and TRBJ2-3, with TRBD2 matching over 14 bases. The V and J ends lost 6 bases and 2 bases, in that order; junction bases with no gene match: 7. Germline CDR1 and CDR2: MDHEN and SYDVKM. The CDR3 length is 17 residues. The CDR3 coding sequence is TGTGCCAGCAGACCGCCGGGACTAGCGGGAGCCACAGATACGCAGTATTTT. This translates into CASRPPGLAGATDTQYF. The full variable domain, with the rest looked up from reference TRBV28 and TRBJ2-3, is DVKVTQSSRYLVKRTGEKVFLECVQDMDHENMFWYRQDPGLGLRLIYFSYDVKMKEKGDIPEGYSVSREKKERFSLILESASTNQTSMYLCASRPPGLAGATDTQYFGPGTRLTVL.

The V gene is TRBV18, the J gene TRBJ2-7; 8 bases match TRBD2. CDR1 and CDR2 from the germline V gene are KGHSH and LQKENI. This CDR3 region has 14 residues. V was clipped by 6 bases and J by 3 bases; unmatched bases: 7. In DNA form, the CDR3 reads TGTGCCAGCTCTCCGGACAGCGGGAGCTACGAGCAGTACTTC. Its protein product is CASSPDSGSYEQYF.

Only a few counts were recorded for this clonotype. This chain's CDR3 is CASIIDRGLYNEQFF. CDR3 bases: TGTGCCAGCATTATCGACAGGGGACTCTACAATGAGCAGTTCTTC. The rearrangement joins TRBV27 to TRBJ2-1; 8 bases agree with TRBD1. CDR1 is MNHEY, CDR2 SMNVEV, per germline (reference sequence). The ends lost 7 bases at V and 3 bases at J; junction bases unmatched: 8. CDR3 length equals 15 residues.

V is TRBV14 and J is TRBJ1-4; D is unclear. There are 14 residues in the CDR3. Germline values: CDR1 SGHDN, CDR2 FVKESK. V gave up 3 bases and J gave up 8 bases, with 13 bases separating them. In DNA, the CDR3 is TGTGCCAGCAGCCAGCCAGGACTAGGGGAAAAACTGTTTTTT. This encodes CASSQPGLGEKLFF.

This clonotype was counted at least ten times. The rearrangement uses TRBV18 and TRBJ2-4; 13 bases map to TRBD2. There are 18 residues in the CDR3. V lost 1 base, J lost 3 bases, and 6 bases stayed unmatched. Per germline, CDR1 KGHSH and CDR2 LQKENI. CDR3: CASSPQRLAGGSKNIQYF. The CDR3 bases are TGTGCCAGCTCACCACAGAGACTAGCGGGAGGAAGCAAAAACATTCAGTACTTC. Supplemented by reference TRBV18 and TRBJ2-4, the full variable domain reads NAGVMQNPRHLVRRRGQEARLRCSPMKGHSHVYWYRQLPEEGLKFMVYLQKENIIDESGMPKERFSAEFPKEGPSILRIQQVVRGDSAAYFCASSPQRLAGGSKNIQYFGAGTRLSVL.

The chain is built from TRBV28 and TRBJ1-2, with D hard to call. The CDR3 consists of 14 residues. Germline assignment: CDR1 MDHEN and CDR2 SYDVKM. V gave up 4 bases and J gave up 1 base, with 10 bases separating them. CDR3 nucleotide sequence: TGTGCCAGCAGTTCCGCCCCAGATAACTATGGCTACACCTTC. Encoded protein: CASSSAPDNYGYTF.

The chain joins TRBV6-1 to TRBJ1-1; D ambiguous. Germline-derived CDR1 and CDR2 are MNHNS and SASEGT. The CDR3 spans 15 residues. V lost 7 bases, J lost 4 bases, and 19 bases lay in between. CDR3 in amino acids: CASTPLEPPGTEAFF. The CDR3, as DNA: TGTGCCAGCACCCCCCTTGAGCCCCCGGGCACTGAAGCTTTCTTT.

The chain links TRBV5-5 to TRBJ1-4, with D possibly TRBD1 on 5 matching bases. V gave up 0 bases and J gave up 6 bases, with 12 bases separating them. Germline values: CDR1 SGHKS, CDR2 YYEKEE (reference sequence). CDR3 size: 15 residues. CDR3 DNA: TGTGCCAGCAGCTTGGTACAGGCCGGGGATGAAAAACTGTTTTTT. Amino acids: CASSLVQAGDEKLFF.

The chain has TRBV4-2 and TRBJ1-2, with D possibly matching TRBD1 (6 bases). The CDR3 extends over 14 amino acids. V was pared by 2 bases and J by 3 bases, with 10 bases between. Germline V lookup: CDR1 LGHNA, CDR2 YNFKEQ. The CDR3 region has the DNA TGTGCCAGCAGCCAATTGGACAGCTACTATGGCTACACCTTC. Its protein product is CASSQLDSYYGYTF.

V and J are TRBV6-1 and TRBJ2-3; D not resolved. The CDR3 is 13 amino acids. Germline V gene lookup returns CDR1 MNHNS and CDR2 SASEGT. V was shortened by 6 bases and J by 0 bases, with 7 bases between the two germline ends. As DNA, the CDR3 is TGTGCCAGCAGACCCTCTAGCACAGATACGCAGTATTTT. Translated, it gives CASRPSSTDTQYF.

The chain employs TRBV7-8 and TRBJ2-7; the match to TRBD1 covers 7 bases. Losses at the gene ends were 5 bases for V and 8 bases for J; bases not matched to a gene: 18. The CDR3 is made up of 16 amino acids. CDR1 is SGHVS and CDR2 is FQNEAQ in the germline V gene. The CDR3 region is CASSGDRSPPRDQQYF. In DNA form, the CDR3 reads TGTGCCAGCAGCGGGGACAGATCTCCCCCCAGAGATCAGCAGTACTTC.

The J gene is TRBJ1-1, the V gene TRBV30; D gene ambiguous. This CDR3 comprises 13 residues. Germline loops: CDR1 GTSNPN, CDR2 SVGIG (reference sequence). Trimming removed 2 bases at V and 1 base at J, with 8 bases between. The CDR3 here is CAWSPTSNTEAFF. The CDR3 nucleotides are TGTGCCTGGAGTCCGACATCGAACACTGAAGCTTTCTTT.

The chain recombines TRBV7-8 with TRBJ2-5, with D possibly TRBD1 on 5 matching bases. From germline, CDR1 is SGHVS and CDR2 FQNEAQ. Trimming stripped 6 bases from V and 2 bases from J, with 16 bases between. The length of the CDR3 is 15 residues. The CDR3 nucleotides read TGTGCCAGCAGGGTGGATGGGCGGACACAAGAGACCCAGTACTTC. This gives the protein CASRVDGRTQETQYF.

This clonotype was seen a few times. The gene calls are TRBV7-9 and TRBJ2-7; 9 bases are a match to TRBD1. V shed 1 base and J 5 bases; nucleotides not matched to a gene: 3. Per the germline V gene, CDR1 is SEHNR and CDR2 is FQNEAQ (reference sequence). The CDR3 loop spans 14 amino acids. The CDR3 region has the DNA TGTGCCAGCAGCTTAGGACAGGGGGGCCACGAGCAGTACTTC. Its translation is CASSLGQGGHEQYF.

This clonotype was observed a handful of times. The chain combines TRBV5-6 with TRBJ2-1, with no clear D. From germline, CDR1 is SGHDT and CDR2 YYEEEE. Trimming removed 0 bases from V and 5 bases from J, with 12 bases in between. The CDR3 contains 15 residues. The CDR3 is CASSLVGKENNEQFF. Written as DNA, the CDR3 is TGTGCCAGCAGCTTGGTAGGGAAAGAGAACAATGAGCAGTTCTTC.